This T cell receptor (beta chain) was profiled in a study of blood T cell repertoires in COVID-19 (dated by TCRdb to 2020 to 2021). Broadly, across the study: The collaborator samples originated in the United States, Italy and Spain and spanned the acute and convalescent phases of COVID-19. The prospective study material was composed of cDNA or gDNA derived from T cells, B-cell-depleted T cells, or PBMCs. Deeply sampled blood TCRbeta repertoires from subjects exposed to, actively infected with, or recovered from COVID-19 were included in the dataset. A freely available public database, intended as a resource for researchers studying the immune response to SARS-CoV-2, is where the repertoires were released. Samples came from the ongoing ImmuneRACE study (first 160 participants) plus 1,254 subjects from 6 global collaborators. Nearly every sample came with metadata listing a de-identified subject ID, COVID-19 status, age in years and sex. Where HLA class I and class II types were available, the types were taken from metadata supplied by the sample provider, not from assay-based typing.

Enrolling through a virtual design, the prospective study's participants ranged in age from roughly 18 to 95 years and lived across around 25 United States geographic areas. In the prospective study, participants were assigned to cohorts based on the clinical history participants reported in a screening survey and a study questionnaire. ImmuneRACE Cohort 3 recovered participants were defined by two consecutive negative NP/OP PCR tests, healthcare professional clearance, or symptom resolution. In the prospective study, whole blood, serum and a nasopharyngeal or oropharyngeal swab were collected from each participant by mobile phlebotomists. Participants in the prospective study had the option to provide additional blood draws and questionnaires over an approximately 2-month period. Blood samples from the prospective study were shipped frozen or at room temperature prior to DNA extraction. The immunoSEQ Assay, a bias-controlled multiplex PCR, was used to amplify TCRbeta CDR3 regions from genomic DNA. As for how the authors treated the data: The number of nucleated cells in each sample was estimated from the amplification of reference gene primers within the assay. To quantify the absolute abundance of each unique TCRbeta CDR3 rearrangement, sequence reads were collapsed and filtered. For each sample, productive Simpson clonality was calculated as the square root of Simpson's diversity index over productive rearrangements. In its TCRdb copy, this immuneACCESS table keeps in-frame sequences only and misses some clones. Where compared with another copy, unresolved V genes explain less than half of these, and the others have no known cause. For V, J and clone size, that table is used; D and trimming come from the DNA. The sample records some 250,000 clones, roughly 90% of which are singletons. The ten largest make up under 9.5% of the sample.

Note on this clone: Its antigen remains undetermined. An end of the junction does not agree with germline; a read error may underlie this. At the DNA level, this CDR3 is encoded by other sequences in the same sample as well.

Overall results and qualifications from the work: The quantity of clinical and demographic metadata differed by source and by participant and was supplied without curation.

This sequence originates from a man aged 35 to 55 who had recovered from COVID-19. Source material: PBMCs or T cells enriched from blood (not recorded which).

CDR3 sequence: CASSLGQGNQPQHF. The DNA sequence reads TGTGCCAGCAGCCTAGGACAAGGCAATCAGCCCCAGCATTTT. The chain links TRBV13 with TRBJ1-5, with TRBD1 as a weak D call on 5 bases. The CDR3, cysteine through phenylalanine, is 14 amino acids long. The CDR3 DNA has 42 bases and is translated from base 1. According to the germline V gene (reference sequence), CDR1 reads PRHDT and CDR2 reads FYEKMQ.